Included here is one T cell receptor (beta chain) sequence, with context. Its antigen is undetermined. The data are from a study of blood T cells in healthy people across ages. Study-level points and caveats: Fewer expanded clones and more diversity marked long-lived versus aged donors.

A sample-barcoded 5' primer and a J-beta primer mix were used in a second PCR of roughly 7 to 11 cycles. A template-switch adaptor with 12 random nucleotides tagged each cDNA molecule. TCRdb reprocessed the 5' RACE reads with MiXCR, giving one entry per CDR3 protein. This table holds about 970,000 distinct CDR3 sequences, roughly 51% found once. Sequencing was carried out using blood. This TCR was sampled from a woman in her sixties in good health.

CDR3: CASRALGDEQYF. CDR3 in DNA: TGTGCCAGCAGGGCCCTAGGGGACGAGCAGTACTTC. This chain connects TRBV2 to TRBJ2-7; tentative D call: TRBD1 (5 bases). CDR1 and CDR2 (germline): SNHLY, FYNNEI. The CDR3 has 12 amino acids. Trimming left V 6 bases short and J 5 bases short, with 11 bases between. The full variable domain, its missing parts supplied by reference TRBV2 and TRBJ2-7, is EPEVTQTPSHQVTQMGQEVILRCVPISNHLYFYWYRQILGQKVEFLVSFYNNEISEKSEIFDDQFSVERPDGSNFTLKIRSTKLEDSAMYFCASRALGDEQYFGPGTRLTVT.